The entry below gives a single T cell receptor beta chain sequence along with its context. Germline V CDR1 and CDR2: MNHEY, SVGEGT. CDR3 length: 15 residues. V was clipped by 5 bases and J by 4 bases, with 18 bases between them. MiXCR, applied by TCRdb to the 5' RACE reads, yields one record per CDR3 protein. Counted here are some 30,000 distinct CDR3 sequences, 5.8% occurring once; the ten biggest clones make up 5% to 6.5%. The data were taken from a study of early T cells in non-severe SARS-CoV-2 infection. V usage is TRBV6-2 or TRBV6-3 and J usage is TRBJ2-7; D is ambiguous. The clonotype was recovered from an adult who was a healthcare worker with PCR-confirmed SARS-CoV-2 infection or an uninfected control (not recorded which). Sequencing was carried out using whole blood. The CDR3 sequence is CASSIFPRMNYEQYF. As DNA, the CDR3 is TGTGCCAGCAGTATCTTTCCGCGGATGAATTACGAGCAGTACTTC.